This T cell receptor (beta chain) was sequenced in a study of blood T cells in healthy people across ages. Study findings and constraints: Reliance upon unsorted PBMCs precluded definitive naive versus antigen-experienced comparison. A roughly linear age-dependent decrease characterized TCR beta diversity per million T cells.

There are 12 residues in the CDR3. A sample-barcoded 5' primer and a J-beta primer mix were used in a second PCR of roughly 6 to 12 cycles. From each sample, at least 2.5 million paired-end reads containing CDR3 were obtained. Each CDR3 protein is one row after TCRdb ran MiXCR on the 5' RACE reads. Here the sample spans approximately 800,000 distinct CDR3 sequences, about 53% being singletons. As to this clonotype: Its specificity is unknown.

This chain connects TRBV12-1 to TRBJ2-2. TRBV12-1 is a listed pseudogene. The sample taken for sequencing was blood. The sequence was obtained from an elderly man in good health. The CDR3 DNA follows: TGTGCCAGCGACGCACGTACCGGGGAGCTGTTTTTT. It codes for CASDARTGELFF.